Following are 23 T cell receptor beta chains from one sample sequenced in a study of OX40 agonist ivuxolimab in advanced cancers. Assay used: immunoSEQ multiplex PCR; TCRdb lists only in-frame clones, some missing. The sample lists fewer than 65,000 clones, 85% to 90% seen once, with 1.9% in the top ten. The sequencing used CD4+ or CD8+ T cells sorted from blood, collected in a trial of the OX40 agonist ivuxolimab. Receptors originate from an adult with an advanced solid tumor such as melanoma, head and neck, liver or kidney cancer.

In this sample, this clone turned up a few times. J is TRBJ1-1 and V is TRBV7-9; possibly TRBD1 for D (5 bases). CDR1 is SEHNR and CDR2 is FQNEAQ in the germline V gene (reference sequence). V was trimmed by 7 bases and J by 4 bases, leaving 19 bases between them. This CDR3 is built from 15 residues. The CDR3 nucleotides read TGTGCCAGCACCCTAGCGATTCAGGGCGGCACTGAAGCTTTCTTT. Protein: CASTLAIQGGTEAFF.

This clone has a handful of counts. V usage is TRBV30 and J usage is TRBJ1-2, with 8 bases lining up with TRBD1. J gave up 6 bases and V 3 bases, and 6 bases lay outside the gene matches. CDR3 length equals 13 residues. In germline, CDR1 is GTSNPN, CDR2 SVGIG (reference sequence). The DNA of the CDR3 is TGTGCCTGGAGCCGGGACAGGCCCCATGGCTACACCTTC. Encoded protein: CAWSRDRPHGYTF.

This rearrangement joins TRBV13 to TRBJ2-1; a weak D match, TRBD1 (5 bases). Trimming shortened V by 8 bases and J by 4 bases, and 12 bases separated the two germline ends. CDR3 length equals 13 residues. Germline CDR1 reads PRHDT; CDR2 reads FYEKMQ (reference sequence). Here the CDR3 DNA reads TGTGCCAGCCAAAAGGGGCAGTACAATGAGCAGTTCTTC. Encoded protein: CASQKGQYNEQFF.

The rearrangement uses TRBV9 and TRBJ2-2; D is possibly TRBD1 (6 bases). Per the germline V gene, CDR1 is SGDLS and CDR2 is YYNGEE. The CDR3 has 13 amino acids. Trimming removed 0 bases from V and 6 bases from J, with 6 bases in between. For the CDR3, the DNA is TGTGCCAGCAGCGTAGAGGGGGCCGGGGAGCTGTTTTTT. Translation: CASSVEGAGELFF.

This chain uses TRBV5-6 with TRBJ2-6; no clear D gene. Trimming took 0 bases from V and 3 from J, leaving 7 bases between them. The CDR3 sequence is 15 residues long. CDR1 and CDR2 (germline): SGHDT, YYEEEE. DNA for the CDR3: TGTGCCAGCAGCTTGGACGTTTTTGGGGCCAACGTCCTGACTTTC. Its translation is CASSLDVFGANVLTF.

This clone was counted once. The rearrangement uses TRBV5-1 and TRBJ1-6; D possibly corresponds to TRBD1 (6 bases). The CDR3 runs to 14 residues. The V gene lost 0 bases and the J gene lost 9 bases, with 10 bases spanning the gap. The germline CDR1 and CDR2 sequences are SGHRS and YFSETQ. CDR3: CASSLGQDISPLHF. Here the CDR3 DNA reads TGCGCCAGCAGCTTGGGACAGGACATTTCACCCCTCCACTTT. Filled out from reference TRBV5-1 and TRBJ1-6, the complete variable domain reads KAGVTQTPRYLIKTRGQQVTLSCSPISGHRSVSWYQQTPGQGLQFLFEYFSETQRNKGNFPGRFSGRQFSNSRSEMNVSTLELGDSALYLCASSLGQDISPLHFGNGTRLTVT.

The rearrangement uses TRBV15 and TRBJ1-4, with 7 bases fitting TRBD1. Per the germline V gene, CDR1 is LNHNV and CDR2 is YYDKDF (reference sequence). V lost 5 bases and J lost 6; bases outside the gene matches: 9. The CDR3 runs 15 residues. The CDR3 loop reads CATSGRDRWDEKLFF. The CDR3 DNA follows: TGTGCCACCAGCGGCAGGGACAGATGGGATGAAAAACTGTTTTTT.

The V and J genes are TRBV16 and TRBJ1-2, with D possibly matching TRBD1 (6 bases). CDR3 length: 15 amino acids. Germline loops: CDR1 KGHSY, CDR2 FQNENV. The V end was cut by 4 bases, the J end by 4 bases, with 16 bases between. The CDR3 DNA sequence: TGTGCCAGCAGCCCGTACCCAGGGGTAATCTATGGCTACACCTTC. This gives the protein CASSPYPGVIYGYTF.

The chain uses TRBV19 and TRBJ2-2; 10 positions match TRBD2. This CDR3 has 15 residues. CDR1 is LNHDA, CDR2 SQIVND, per germline (reference sequence). The junction had 8 bases not matched to a gene; V was cut back by 6 bases and J by 7 bases. CDR3 residues: CASSKAGGPVGELFF. The CDR3 DNA follows: TGTGCCAGTAGCAAAGCGGGGGGGCCGGTCGGGGAGCTGTTTTTT.

This clone appeared once. The gene calls are TRBV19 and TRBJ1-6; 8 nucleotides agree with TRBD1. The CDR3 sequence is 16 residues long. The germline CDR1 and CDR2 sequences are LNHDA and SQIVND (reference sequence). Trimming cost V 3 bases and J 8 bases; bases outside gene matches: 9. The CDR3 DNA follows: TGTGCCAGTAGTATCCCCGGACAGGGTCGCGATTCACCCCTCCACTTT. It translates to CASSIPGQGRDSPLHF. Variable domain in full (rest from reference TRBV19 and TRBJ1-6): DGGITQSPKYLFRKEGQNVTLSCEQNLNHDAMYWYRQDPGQGLRLIYYSQIVNDFQKGDIAEGYSVSREKKESFPLTVTSAQKNPTAFYLCASSIPGQGRDSPLHFGNGTRLTVT.

CDR3 DNA sequence: TGCAGCGCCGTCGAGGGATTTAACTATGGCTACACCTTC. Residues: CSAVEGFNYGYTF. The gene calls are TRBV29-1 and TRBJ1-2; D call uncertain. Germline V gene lookup returns CDR1 SQVTM and CDR2 ANQGSEA. V gave up 7 bases and J gave up 1 base, with 13 bases separating them. The CDR3 sequence is 13 residues long.

The chain recombines TRBV7-9 with TRBJ1-1, with D possibly TRBD1 on 6 matching bases. The V and J ends lost 5 bases and 2 bases respectively, with 24 bases between them. Germline-derived CDR1 and CDR2 are SEHNR and FQNEAQ (reference sequence). The CDR3 runs 18 residues. The CDR3 protein is CASSTQGGGGVVNTEAFF. DNA for the CDR3: TGTGCCAGCAGCACCCAAGGGGGGGGAGGAGTAGTTAACACTGAAGCTTTCTTT.

As concerns this clone: At one end, the junction sequence differs from germline, possibly due to a read error. V is TRBV5-1 and J is TRBJ1-1, with TRBD1 as a possible D gene (6 bases). The CDR3 is 14 amino acids. Per germline, CDR1 SGHRS and CDR2 YFSETQ. The CDR3 spells CASSGGTLNTEAFF. In nucleotides, the CDR3 is TGCGCCAGCAGCGGCGGGACATTGAATACTGAAGCTTTCTTT.

V usage is TRBV5-6 and J usage is TRBJ2-5, with TRBD1 matching over 9 bases. This CDR3 is built from 13 residues. Germline lookup yields CDR1 SGHDT and CDR2 YYEEEE. V gave up 3 bases and J gave up 6 bases; unmatched junction bases: 3. The CDR3 loop reads CASSSDRGQTQYF. In DNA form, the CDR3 reads TGTGCCAGCAGCTCGGACAGGGGACAGACCCAGTACTTC.

The chain links TRBV15 to TRBJ2-7; D call uncertain. Per the germline V gene, CDR1 is LNHNV and CDR2 is YYDKDF (reference sequence). The length of the CDR3 is 15 residues. V shed 5 bases and J shed 7 bases, with 21 bases lying between them. The CDR3 DNA reads as TGTGCCACCAGCGGTACCTCGACGGTGGATAGGGAGCAGTACTTC. It encodes CATSGTSTVDREQYF.

V and J are TRBV25-1 and TRBJ1-1; the match to TRBD1 covers 8 bases. In germline, CDR1 is MGHDK, CDR2 SYGVNS. The junction had 3 bases not matched to a gene; V was cut back by 5 bases and J by 4 bases. This CDR3 has 13 amino acids. CDR3 DNA: TGTGCCAGCAGTCGACAGGGGAGCACTGAAGCTTTCTTT. Encoded protein: CASSRQGSTEAFF.

V usage is TRBV9 and J usage is TRBJ2-7; 9 nucleotides align to TRBD1. CDR3 size: 15 residues. J lost 3 bases, V lost 3 bases, and 7 bases had no gene match. In germline, CDR1 is SGDLS, CDR2 YYNGEE. The CDR3 reads CASSAGTGTLYEQYF. The DNA of the CDR3 is TGTGCCAGCAGCGCCGGGACAGGGACTCTCTACGAGCAGTACTTC.

The chain is built from TRBV5-4 and TRBJ1-1, with unresolved D. The germline CDR1 and CDR2 sequences are SGHNT and YYREEE (reference sequence). The V gene lost 1 base and the J gene lost 2 bases, with 6 bases spanning the gap. The CDR3 runs 13 residues. Here the CDR3 reads CASSLTPNTEAFF. The CDR3 DNA reads TGTGCCAGCAGCTTGACCCCTAACACTGAAGCTTTCTTT.

The CDR3 loop is CSVAPGTGNTEAFF. CDR3 nucleotides: TGCAGCGTCGCCCCCGGGACAGGGAACACTGAAGCTTTCTTT. V gene TRBV29-1 combines with J gene TRBJ1-1; 8 positions match TRBD1. V trimming: 6 bases; J trimming: 1 base; junction bases outside the gene matches: 7. From germline, CDR1 is SQVTM and CDR2 ANQGSEA. CDR3 length: 14 residues. The full variable domain, rest sourced from reference TRBV29-1 and TRBJ1-1, is SAVISQKPSRDICQRGTSLTIQCQVDSQVTMMFWYRQQPGQSLTLIATANQGSEATYESGFVIDKFPISRPNLTFSTLTVSNMSPEDSSIYLCSVAPGTGNTEAFFGQGTRLTVV.

The chain employs TRBV19 and TRBJ1-3; D is unclear. This CDR3 region has 14 residues. Germline lookup yields CDR1 LNHDA and CDR2 SQIVND (reference sequence). Trimming took off 3 bases at V and 5 bases at J, with 11 bases between the two ends. As DNA, the CDR3 is TGTGCCAGTAGTATCATGGCAGGCAGAAACACCATATATTTT. Translated: CASSIMAGRNTIYF. Full variable domain (outside the CDR3, taken from reference TRBV19 and TRBJ1-3): DGGITQSPKYLFRKEGQNVTLSCEQNLNHDAMYWYRQDPGQGLRLIYYSQIVNDFQKGDIAEGYSVSREKKESFPLTVTSAQKNPTAFYLCASSIMAGRNTIYFGEGSWLTVV.

This chain connects TRBV21-1 to TRBJ2-1; the table's D call of TRBD1 was not tested on the DNA. TRBV21-1 is described as a pseudogene. The CDR3 loop spans 16 amino acids. In nucleotides, the CDR3 is TGTGCCAGCAGCAAAGAGGGGGAAAGCTCCTACAATGAGCAGTTCTTC. Amino acid sequence: CASSKEGESSYNEQFF.

The chain links TRBV28 to TRBJ1-1; D is perhaps TRBD1 (6 bases). V was cut by 7 bases and J by 5 bases, with 14 bases left in between. In germline, CDR1 is MDHEN, CDR2 SYDVKM. The CDR3 is made up of 13 amino acids. For the CDR3, the DNA is TGTGCCAGCAAGCCACAGGGTAGAACTGAAGCTTTCTTT. Amino acid sequence: CASKPQGRTEAFF. Looking up the rest from reference TRBV28 and TRBJ1-1 gives the full variable domain: DVKVTQSSRYLVKRTGEKVFLECVQDMDHENMFWYRQDPGLGLRLIYFSYDVKMKEKGDIPEGYSVSREKKERFSLILESASTNQTSMYLCASKPQGRTEAFFGQGTRLTVV.

The chain employs TRBV15 and TRBJ2-1; 8 nucleotides agree with TRBD2. There are 16 residues in the CDR3. V lost 0 bases and J lost 6; bases outside the gene matches: 7. Germline V lookup: CDR1 LNHNV, CDR2 YYDKDF (reference sequence). This CDR3 is CATSRDGAGVGNEQFF. CDR3 DNA sequence: TGTGCCACCAGCAGAGATGGAGCGGGAGTTGGCAATGAGCAGTTCTTC.